This TCR beta chain was obtained from a study of cytomegalovirus exposure and HLA in healthy donors. Study context: Findings of an earlier analysis included some 120 million unique TCR beta sequences from 200 million or so T cells.

Between the trimmed V and J ends, which lost 2 bases and 0 bases, there was a span of 10 bases. There are 15 residues in the CDR3. Germline CDR1 and CDR2: ENHRY and SYGVKD. The PCR used 60 Vbeta and 13 Jbeta primers. The assay was immunoSEQ multiplex PCR, and TCRdb's table has in-frame clones only and misses some. The table records roughly 100,000 clones, about 71% of them present only once. This receptor was identified in a woman aged 45-65 years in good health and CMV-seronegative. The V call is TRBV10-3, the J call TRBJ1-1; no firm D call. The sequencing sample was made of PBMCs. CDR3 protein: CAISESRQMNTEAFF. In DNA form, the CDR3 reads TGTGCCATCAGTGAGAGTAGACAAATGAACACTGAAGCTTTCTTT.